This T cell receptor beta chain was obtained from a study of STAT5B mutations in CD4+ large granular lymphocyte leukemia. Study details: Among healthy donors, a particular HLA allele went with more CDR3 'QG' motifs.

CDR3 length equals 14 residues. V lost 3 bases, J lost 3 bases, and 11 bases lay in between. CDR1 is SEHNR, CDR2 FQNEAQ, per germline (reference sequence). The assay was immunoSEQ multiplex PCR, and TCRdb's table has in-frame clones only and misses some. The data show 45,000 to 55,000 clones, with roughly 70% seen just once and more than 1.5% held by the top ten. Points from the study as a whole: Without putative leukemic clones, patient CD4-sorted repertoires remained more clonal than healthy CD4+ repertoires. Compared with healthy controls (2/35), patient top clones favored TRBV06 (8/27). Main leukemic clonotypes were patient-specific, but approximately 25% appeared at low frequency elsewhere.

The sample holds one count of this clone. The antigen remains unidentified. The sequenced material came from CD4+ T cells from blood buffy coats. This receptor was taken from a human donor in good health. The rearrangement links TRBV7-9 to TRBJ1-1; D remains unclear. CDR3 amino acids: CASSLGVGDTEAFF. Here the CDR3 DNA reads TGTGCCAGCAGCTTGGGAGTTGGAGACACTGAAGCTTTCTTT.